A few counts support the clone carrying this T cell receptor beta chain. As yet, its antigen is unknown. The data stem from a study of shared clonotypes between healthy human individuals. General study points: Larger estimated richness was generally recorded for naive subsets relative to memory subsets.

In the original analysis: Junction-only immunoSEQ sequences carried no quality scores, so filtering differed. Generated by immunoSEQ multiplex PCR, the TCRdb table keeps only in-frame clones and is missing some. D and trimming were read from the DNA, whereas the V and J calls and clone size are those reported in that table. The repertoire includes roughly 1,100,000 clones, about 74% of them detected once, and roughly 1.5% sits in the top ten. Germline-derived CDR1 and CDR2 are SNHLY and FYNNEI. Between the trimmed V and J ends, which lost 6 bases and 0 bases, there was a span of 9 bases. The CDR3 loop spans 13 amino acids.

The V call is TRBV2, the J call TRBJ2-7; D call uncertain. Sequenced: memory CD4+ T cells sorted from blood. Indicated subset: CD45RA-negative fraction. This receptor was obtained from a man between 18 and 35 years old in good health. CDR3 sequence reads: CASSPPSSYEQYF. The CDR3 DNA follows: TGTGCCAGCAGCCCTCCCAGCTCCTACGAGCAGTACTTC.